One and the same sample provided the 16 T cell receptor beta chains below, sequenced in a study of T cell responses to AZD1222 COVID-19 vaccine. This table comes from immunoSEQ multiplex PCR, and its TCRdb copy is limited to in-frame clones, with some not included. The sample lists fewer than 110,000 clones, about 85% occurring once. The starting material was peripheral blood, obtained on day 0 of AZD1222 vaccination. These receptors all stem from an adult in good health.

The V gene is TRBV5-1, the J gene TRBJ2-1; D is perhaps TRBD1 (6 bases). V gave up 4 bases and J gave up 0 bases, with 11 bases separating them. The germline gives CDR1 SGHRS, CDR2 YFSETQ. The CDR3 covers 15 residues. The CDR3 region is CASSPGTPSYNEQFF. As DNA, the CDR3 is TGCGCCAGCAGCCCCGGGACACCCTCCTACAATGAGCAGTTCTTC.

V and J are TRBV4-2 and TRBJ1-1; D unclear. The CDR3 extends over 17 amino acids. The V end lost 0 bases, the J end lost 8 bases, and 22 bases lay between the germline ends. Germline-derived CDR1 and CDR2 are LGHNA and YNFKEQ. Here the CDR3 DNA reads TGTGCCAGCAGCCAAGATCCCGCAGGACGGGGAGCGGGCGAAGCTTTCTTT. Protein product: CASSQDPAGRGAGEAFF.

V usage is TRBV24-1 and J usage is TRBJ1-5; 10 nucleotides match TRBD1. Germline-derived CDR1 and CDR2 are KGHDR and SFDVKD. The CDR3 is 15 residues long. Trimming took 4 bases from V and 6 from J; bases not matched to a gene: 5. CDR3 sequence (DNA): TGTGCCACCAGTGAGGCCGGGACAGGGGTTCAGCCCCAGCATTTT. This sequence encodes CATSEAGTGVQPQHF.

The chain links TRBV12-3 or TRBV12-4 to TRBJ2-7; D tentatively reads TRBD1 or TRBD2 (6 bases each). The CDR3 is made up of 11 amino acids. Trimming pared 3 bases from V and 10 bases from J, leaving 10 bases between. CDR3 region: CASSFGGHQYF. The CDR3 nucleotides are TGTGCCAGCAGTTTTGGGGGGCATCAGTACTTC.

V gene TRBV4-2 combines with J gene TRBJ2-7; perhaps TRBD2 as D (5 bases). Per the germline V gene, CDR1 is LGHNA and CDR2 is YNFKEQ. The CDR3 is made up of 16 amino acids. V was clipped by 4 bases and J by 3 bases, with 19 bases between them. CDR3: CASSRGSGRENYEQYF. The CDR3 DNA is TGTGCCAGCAGCCGGGGAAGTGGTAGGGAGAACTACGAGCAGTACTTC.

The chain carries TRBV18 and TRBJ2-5; D might be TRBD1 or TRBD2, each matching 5 bases. CDR3 length: 14 residues. Germline CDR1 is KGHSH and CDR2 is LQKENI. Deletions cut 0 bases from V and 4 bases from J, with 9 bases between. Here the CDR3 reads CASSPPYGGETQYF. DNA for the CDR3: TGTGCCAGCTCACCACCGTATGGGGGAGAGACCCAGTACTTC.

This chain uses TRBV28 with TRBJ2-1, with 9 bases aligning to TRBD1. This CDR3 is 15 amino acids long. Germline CDR1 is MDHEN and CDR2 is SYDVKM. The V gene end was trimmed by 8 bases and the J gene end by 3 bases; junction bases not matched to a gene: 8. The DNA for the CDR3 is TGTGCCAGCGTTTCCGGACAGGGGAACTACAATGAGCAGTTCTTC. Protein sequence: CASVSGQGNYNEQFF.

The chain combines TRBV4-3 with TRBJ2-7; perhaps TRBD1 as D (7 bases). The V and J ends lost 1 base and 5 bases respectively, with 24 bases between them. The CDR3 sequence is 18 residues long. The germline gives CDR1 LGHNA, CDR2 YSLEER. CDR3 sequence (DNA): TGCGCCAGCAGCCAAGCCTACCCGGACCGAGGAGGGGGCGACGAGCAGTACTTC. It specifies CASSQAYPDRGGGDEQYF.

The chain has TRBV24-1 and TRBJ2-1, with D maybe TRBD2 (6 bases). The CDR3 has 16 residues. The germline V gene encodes CDR1 KGHDR and CDR2 SFDVKD. V gave up 9 bases and J gave up 0 bases, with 17 bases separating them. The CDR3 bases are TGTGCCACCGCCCCCTCCCGGGGGAGCTCCTACAATGAGCAGTTCTTC. This gives the protein CATAPSRGSSYNEQFF.

The V and J genes are TRBV30 and TRBJ2-7, with TRBD1 matching 9 bases. The germline CDR1 and CDR2 sequences are GTSNPN and SVGIG (reference sequence). Unmatched junction bases numbered 7, after V lost 3 bases and J lost 4 bases. The CDR3 consists of 14 residues. In nucleotides, the CDR3 is TGTGCCTGGAGGGGAGCGGGACAGGGTTACGAGCAGTACTTC. Its protein is CAWRGAGQGYEQYF. The full variable domain, completed using reference TRBV30 and TRBJ2-7, is SQTIHQWPATLVQPVGSPLSLECTVEGTSNPNLYWYRQAAGRGLQLLFYSVGIGQISSEVPQNLSASRPQDRQFILSSKKLLLSDSGFYLCAWRGAGQGYEQYFGPGTRLTVT.

In this sample, this clone turned up a few times. The rearrangement uses TRBV27 and TRBJ2-7; D possibly matches TRBD1 or TRBD2 (5 bases each). The ends were cut back, 6 bases at V and 3 bases at J, with 27 bases in the middle. The CDR3 length is 18 residues. CDR1 and CDR2 (germline): MNHEY, SMNVEV (reference sequence). DNA for the CDR3: TGTGCCAGCAGATCTTACCGGGACGGAACCCTTTTGATCTACGAGCAGTACTTC. Protein sequence: CASRSYRDGTLLIYEQYF.

This clone was recorded once. The chain employs TRBV18 and TRBJ2-6; no firm D call. Germline V CDR1 and CDR2: KGHSH, LQKENI. V lost 4 bases to trimming and J lost 0 bases, with 10 bases between them. The CDR3 length is 16 residues. The CDR3 protein is CASSLHRASGANVLTF. The DNA of the CDR3 is TGTGCCAGCTCACTACACCGGGCCTCTGGGGCCAACGTCCTGACTTTC.

The chain combines TRBV7-3 with TRBJ2-5; 9 positions agree with TRBD2. Germline assignment: CDR1 SGHTA and CDR2 FQGTGA. The CDR3 consists of 14 residues. J lost 4 bases, V lost 6 bases, and 6 bases had no gene match. The CDR3 loop reads CASSTRGGRETQYF. The CDR3 region has the DNA TGTGCCAGCAGTACGCGGGGGGGCCGAGAGACCCAGTACTTC.

This chain joins TRBV2 and TRBJ1-5; D ambiguous. The length of the CDR3 is 16 residues. The ends were cut back, 2 bases at V and 2 bases at J, with 13 bases in the middle. The germline CDR1 and CDR2 sequences are SNHLY and FYNNEI. The CDR3 sequence: CASSERASLGNQPQHF. CDR3 in DNA: TGTGCCAGCAGTGAAAGGGCCAGCTTGGGCAATCAGCCCCAGCATTTT.

This chain joins TRBV2 and TRBJ1-1; possibly TRBD1 for D (5 bases). The CDR3 consists of 11 residues. The germline V gene encodes CDR1 SNHLY and CDR2 FYNNEI. V was trimmed by 3 bases and J by 11 bases, leaving 10 bases between them. The CDR3 loop is CASSDRVEAFF. The CDR3 DNA sequence: TGTGCCAGCAGTGACAGGGTCGAGGCTTTCTTT.

The rearrangement links TRBV28 to TRBJ2-5, with TRBD1 matching over 8 bases. This CDR3 spans 14 amino acids. CDR1 is MDHEN, CDR2 SYDVKM, per germline. V lost 5 bases, J lost 5 bases, and 7 bases stayed unmatched. In DNA form, the CDR3 reads TGTGCCAGCAGTCCCAGGACAGGGAGGGAGACCCAGTACTTC. This translates into CASSPRTGRETQYF.